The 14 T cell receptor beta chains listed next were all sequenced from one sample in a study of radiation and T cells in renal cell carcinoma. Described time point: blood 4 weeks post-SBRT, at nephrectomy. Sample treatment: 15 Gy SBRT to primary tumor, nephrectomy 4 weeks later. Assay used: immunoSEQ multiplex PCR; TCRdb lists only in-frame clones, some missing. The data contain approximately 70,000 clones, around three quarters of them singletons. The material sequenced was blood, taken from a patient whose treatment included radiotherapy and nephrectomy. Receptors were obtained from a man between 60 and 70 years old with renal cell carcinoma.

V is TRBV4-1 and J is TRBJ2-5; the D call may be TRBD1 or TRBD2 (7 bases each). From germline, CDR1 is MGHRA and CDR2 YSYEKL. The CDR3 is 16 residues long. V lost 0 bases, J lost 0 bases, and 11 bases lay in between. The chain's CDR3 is CASSQDPGGDQETQYF. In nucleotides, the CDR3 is TGCGCCAGCAGCCAAGATCCAGGGGGGGACCAAGAGACCCAGTACTTC.

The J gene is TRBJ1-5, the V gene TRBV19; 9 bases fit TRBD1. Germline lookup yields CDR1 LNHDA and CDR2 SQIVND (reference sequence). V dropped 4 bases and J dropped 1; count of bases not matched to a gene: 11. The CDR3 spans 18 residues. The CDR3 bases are TGTGCCAGTAGTACGACAGGGGGGGATTTTGGAAGCAATCAGCCCCAGCATTTT. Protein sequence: CASSTTGGDFGSNQPQHF.

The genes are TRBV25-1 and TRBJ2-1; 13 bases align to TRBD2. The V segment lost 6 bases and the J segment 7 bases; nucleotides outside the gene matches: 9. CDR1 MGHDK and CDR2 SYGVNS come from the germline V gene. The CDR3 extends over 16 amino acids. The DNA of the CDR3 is TGTGCCAGCAGCTCACCGGGACTAGCGGGGTCTAATGAGCAGTTCTTC. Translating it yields CASSSPGLAGSNEQFF.

The CDR3 DNA sequence: TGTGCCAGCAGTGGTCCCAGGGCCATCTACGAGCAGTACTTC. Protein sequence: CASSGPRAIYEQYF. The chain combines TRBV2 with TRBJ2-7, with D possibly matching TRBD1 (5 bases). This CDR3 contains 14 residues. The germline CDR1 and CDR2 sequences are SNHLY and FYNNEI. V gave up 4 bases and J gave up 3 bases, with 13 bases separating them.

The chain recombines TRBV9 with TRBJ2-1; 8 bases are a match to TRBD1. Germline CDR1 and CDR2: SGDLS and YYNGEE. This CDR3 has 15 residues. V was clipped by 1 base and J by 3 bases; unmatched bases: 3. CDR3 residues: CASSVTGTGYNEQFF. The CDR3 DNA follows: TGTGCCAGCAGCGTAACCGGGACAGGCTACAATGAGCAGTTCTTC.

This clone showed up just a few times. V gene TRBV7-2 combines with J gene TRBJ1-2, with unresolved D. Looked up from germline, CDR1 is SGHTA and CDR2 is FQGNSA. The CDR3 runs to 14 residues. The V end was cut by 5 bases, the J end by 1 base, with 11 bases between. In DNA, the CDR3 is TGTGCCAGCAGCCCCACTCGGGTTAACTATGGCTACACCTTC. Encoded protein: CASSPTRVNYGYTF.

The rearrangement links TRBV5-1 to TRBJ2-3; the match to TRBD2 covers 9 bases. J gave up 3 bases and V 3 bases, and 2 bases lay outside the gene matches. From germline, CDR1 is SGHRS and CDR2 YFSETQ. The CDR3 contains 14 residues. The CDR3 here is CASSSGLATDTQYF. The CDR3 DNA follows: TGCGCCAGCAGCTCCGGACTAGCGACAGATACGCAGTATTTT.

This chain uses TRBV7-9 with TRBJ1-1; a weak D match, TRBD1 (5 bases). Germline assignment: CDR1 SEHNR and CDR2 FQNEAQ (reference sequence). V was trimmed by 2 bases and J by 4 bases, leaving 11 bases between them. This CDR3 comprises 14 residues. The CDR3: CASSLSVDSTEAFF. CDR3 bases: TGTGCCAGCAGCTTATCTGTAGACAGCACTGAAGCTTTCTTT.

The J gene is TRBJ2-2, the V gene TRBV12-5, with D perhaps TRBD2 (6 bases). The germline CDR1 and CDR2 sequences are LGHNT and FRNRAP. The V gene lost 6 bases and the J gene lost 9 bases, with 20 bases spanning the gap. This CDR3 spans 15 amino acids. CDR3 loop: CASGPEGLPLRELFF. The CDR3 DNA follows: TGTGCTAGTGGCCCGGAGGGACTCCCTTTGAGGGAGCTGTTTTTT.

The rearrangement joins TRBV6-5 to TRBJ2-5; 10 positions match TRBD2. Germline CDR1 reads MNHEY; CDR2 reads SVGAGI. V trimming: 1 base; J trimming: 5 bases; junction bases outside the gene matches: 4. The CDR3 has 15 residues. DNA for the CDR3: TGTGCCAGCAGTTACTTAGCGGGGGGTGCCGAGACCCAGTACTTC. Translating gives CASSYLAGGAETQYF.

In nucleotides, the CDR3 is TGTGCCAGCAGTGAGCCCGGGACAGGCAACTATGGCTACACCTTC. It is translated as CASSEPGTGNYGYTF. The genes are TRBV25-1 and TRBJ1-2, with 8 positions matching TRBD1. The germline gives CDR1 MGHDK, CDR2 SYGVNS. J gave up 2 bases and V 3 bases, and 5 bases lay outside the gene matches. This CDR3 is 15 amino acids long.

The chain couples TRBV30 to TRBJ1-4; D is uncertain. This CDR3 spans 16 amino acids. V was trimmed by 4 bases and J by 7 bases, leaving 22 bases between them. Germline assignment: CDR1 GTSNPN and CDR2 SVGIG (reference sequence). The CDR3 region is CAWTTFGVVNGEKLFF. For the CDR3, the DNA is TGTGCCTGGACCACCTTCGGGGTTGTGAATGGTGAAAAACTGTTTTTT.

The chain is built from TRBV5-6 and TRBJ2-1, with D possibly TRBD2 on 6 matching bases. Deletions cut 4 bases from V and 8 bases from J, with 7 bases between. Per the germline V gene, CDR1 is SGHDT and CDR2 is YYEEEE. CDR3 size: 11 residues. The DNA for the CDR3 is TGTGCCAGCAGCCGGAGGGATGAGCAGTTCTTC. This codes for CASSRRDEQFF. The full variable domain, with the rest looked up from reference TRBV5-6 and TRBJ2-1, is DAGVTQSPTHLIKTRGQQVTLRCSPKSGHDTVSWYQQALGQGPQFIFQYYEEEERQRGNFPDRFSGHQFPNYSSELNVNALLLGDSALYLCASSRRDEQFFGPGTRLTVL.

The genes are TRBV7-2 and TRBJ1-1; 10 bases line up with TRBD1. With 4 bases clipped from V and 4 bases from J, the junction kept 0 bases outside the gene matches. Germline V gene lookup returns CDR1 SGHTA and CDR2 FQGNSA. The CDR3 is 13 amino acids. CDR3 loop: CASSWTGGTEAFF. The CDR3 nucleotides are TGTGCCAGCAGCTGGACAGGGGGCACTGAAGCTTTCTTT.